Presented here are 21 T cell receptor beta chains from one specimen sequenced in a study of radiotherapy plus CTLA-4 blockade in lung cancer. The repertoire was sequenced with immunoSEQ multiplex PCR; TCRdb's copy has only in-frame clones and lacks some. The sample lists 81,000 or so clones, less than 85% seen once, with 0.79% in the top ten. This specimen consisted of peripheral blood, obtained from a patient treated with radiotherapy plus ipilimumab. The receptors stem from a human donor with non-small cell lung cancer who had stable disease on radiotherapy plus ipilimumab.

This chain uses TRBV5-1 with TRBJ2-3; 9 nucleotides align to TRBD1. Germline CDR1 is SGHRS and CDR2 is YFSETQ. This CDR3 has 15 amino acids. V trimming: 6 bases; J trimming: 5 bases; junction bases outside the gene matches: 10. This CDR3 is CASMKTGTGLDTQYF. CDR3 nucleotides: TGCGCCAGCATGAAGACCGGGACAGGGTTAGATACGCAGTATTTT.

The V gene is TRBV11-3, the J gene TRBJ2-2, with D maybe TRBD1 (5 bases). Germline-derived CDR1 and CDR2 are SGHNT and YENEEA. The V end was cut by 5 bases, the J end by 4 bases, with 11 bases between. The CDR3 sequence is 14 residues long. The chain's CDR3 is CASSRARGTGELFF. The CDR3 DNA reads TGTGCCAGCAGCCGAGCTAGGGGCACCGGGGAGCTGTTTTTT.

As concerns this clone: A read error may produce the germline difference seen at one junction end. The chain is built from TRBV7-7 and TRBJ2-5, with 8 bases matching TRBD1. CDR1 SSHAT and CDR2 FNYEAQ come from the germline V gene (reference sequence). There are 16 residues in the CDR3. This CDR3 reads CASSLRTGSSQETQYF. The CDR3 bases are TGTGCTAGCAGCTTAAGGACAGGGTCATCCCAAGAGACCCAGTACTTC.

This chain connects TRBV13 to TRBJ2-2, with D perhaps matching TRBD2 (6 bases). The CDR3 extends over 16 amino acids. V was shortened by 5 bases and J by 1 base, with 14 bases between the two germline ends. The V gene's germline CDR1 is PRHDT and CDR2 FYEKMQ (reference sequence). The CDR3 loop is CASSLGTLVNTGELFF. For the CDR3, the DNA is TGTGCCAGCAGCCTCGGGACTCTGGTGAACACCGGGGAGCTGTTTTTT.

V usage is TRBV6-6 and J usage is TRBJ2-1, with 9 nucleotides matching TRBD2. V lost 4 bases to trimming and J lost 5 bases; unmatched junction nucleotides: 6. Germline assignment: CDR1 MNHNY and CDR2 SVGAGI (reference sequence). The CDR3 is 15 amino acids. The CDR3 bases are TGTGCCAGCAGTTCGAGCGGGAGGACCGACAATGAGCAGTTCTTC. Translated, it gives CASSSSGRTDNEQFF.

The chain's CDR3 is CASSKRGAWETQYF. The CDR3 nucleotides are TGTGCCAGCAGCAAAAGGGGGGCGTGGGAGACCCAGTACTTC. The chain joins TRBV27 to TRBJ2-5; D possibly uses TRBD1 or TRBD2 (6 bases each). The V and J ends lost 6 bases and 5 bases respectively, with 16 bases between them. Germline V gene lookup returns CDR1 MNHEY and CDR2 SMNVEV (reference sequence). The CDR3 extends over 14 amino acids.

CDR3 sequence reads: CAISRGSEQYF. The CDR3 DNA is TGTGCCATCAGTAGGGGGAGCGAGCAGTACTTC. This chain uses TRBV10-3 with TRBJ2-7; maybe TRBD1 (6 bases). Germline CDR1 is ENHRY and CDR2 is SYGVKD. Between the trimmed V and J ends, which lost 5 bases and 6 bases, there was a span of 8 bases. The CDR3 runs to 11 residues.

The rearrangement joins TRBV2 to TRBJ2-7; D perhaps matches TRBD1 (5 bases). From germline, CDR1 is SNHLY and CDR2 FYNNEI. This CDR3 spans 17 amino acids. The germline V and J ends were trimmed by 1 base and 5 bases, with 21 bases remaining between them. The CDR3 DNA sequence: TGTGCCAGCAGTGAAGTGGGGTCTTCAGGGCCATTCGACGAGCAGTACTTC. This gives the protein CASSEVGSSGPFDEQYF.

The DNA of the CDR3 is TGTGCCAGCAGCTTCCGGACAGGGGCCACCTACGAGCAGTACTTC. Amino acids: CASSFRTGATYEQYF. The rearrangement joins TRBV7-7 to TRBJ2-7; TRBD1 aligns across 9 bases. CDR3 length: 15 residues. The germline V gene has CDR1 SSHAT and CDR2 FNYEAQ (reference sequence). The V and J ends lost 3 bases and 2 bases, in that order; junction bases with no gene match: 5.

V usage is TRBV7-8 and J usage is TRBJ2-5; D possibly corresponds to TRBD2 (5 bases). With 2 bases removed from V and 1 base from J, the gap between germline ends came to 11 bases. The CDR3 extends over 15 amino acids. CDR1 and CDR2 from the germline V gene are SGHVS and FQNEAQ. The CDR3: CASSLLRAFQETQYF. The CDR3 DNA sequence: TGTGCCAGCAGCTTATTGAGGGCCTTCCAAGAGACCCAGTACTTC.

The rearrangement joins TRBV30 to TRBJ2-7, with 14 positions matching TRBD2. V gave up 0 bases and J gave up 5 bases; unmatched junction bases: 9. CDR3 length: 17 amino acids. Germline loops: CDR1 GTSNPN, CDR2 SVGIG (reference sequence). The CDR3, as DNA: TGTGCCTGGAGTGTACTGAGACTAGCGGGAGGGGTTGACGAGCAGTACTTC. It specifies CAWSVLRLAGGVDEQYF.

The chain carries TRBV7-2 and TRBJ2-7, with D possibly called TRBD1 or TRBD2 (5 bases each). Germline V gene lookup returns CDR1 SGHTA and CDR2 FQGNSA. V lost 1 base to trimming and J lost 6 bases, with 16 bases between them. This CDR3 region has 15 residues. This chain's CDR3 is CASSLGRDPGREQYF. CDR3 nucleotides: TGTGCCAGCAGCTTAGGTAGGGACCCGGGACGCGAGCAGTACTTC.

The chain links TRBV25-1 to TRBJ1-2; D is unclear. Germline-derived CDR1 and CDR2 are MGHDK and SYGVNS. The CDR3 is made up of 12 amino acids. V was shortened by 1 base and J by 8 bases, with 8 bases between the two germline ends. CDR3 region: CASSESQYGYTF. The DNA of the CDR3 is TGTGCCAGCAGTGAATCTCAATACGGCTACACCTTC.

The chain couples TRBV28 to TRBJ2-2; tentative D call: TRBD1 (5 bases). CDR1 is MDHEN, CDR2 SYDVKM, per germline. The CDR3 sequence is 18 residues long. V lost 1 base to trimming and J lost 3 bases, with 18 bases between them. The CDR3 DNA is TGTGCCAGCAGTTTATACCCTGGTTCGGTGGGGCACACCGGGGAGCTGTTTTTT. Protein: CASSLYPGSVGHTGELFF.

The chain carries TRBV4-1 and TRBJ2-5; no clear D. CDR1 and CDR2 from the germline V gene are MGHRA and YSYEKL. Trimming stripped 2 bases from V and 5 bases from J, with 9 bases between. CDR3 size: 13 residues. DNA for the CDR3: TGCGCCAGCAGCCAACTAGTTCGGGAGACCCAGTACTTC. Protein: CASSQLVRETQYF.

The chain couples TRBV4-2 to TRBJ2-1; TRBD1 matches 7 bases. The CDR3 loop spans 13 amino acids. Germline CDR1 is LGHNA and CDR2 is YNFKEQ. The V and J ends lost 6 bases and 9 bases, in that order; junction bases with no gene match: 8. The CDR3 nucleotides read TGTGCCAGCAGTGCCAAGGCAGGGGGTGAGCAGTTCTTC. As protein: CASSAKAGGEQFF.

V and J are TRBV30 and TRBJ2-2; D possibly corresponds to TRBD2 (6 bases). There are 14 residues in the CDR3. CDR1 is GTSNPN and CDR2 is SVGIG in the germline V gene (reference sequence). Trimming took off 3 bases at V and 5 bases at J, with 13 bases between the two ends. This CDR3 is CAWRGFSGTGELFF. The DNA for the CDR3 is TGTGCCTGGAGAGGTTTTAGCGGTACCGGGGAGCTGTTTTTT.

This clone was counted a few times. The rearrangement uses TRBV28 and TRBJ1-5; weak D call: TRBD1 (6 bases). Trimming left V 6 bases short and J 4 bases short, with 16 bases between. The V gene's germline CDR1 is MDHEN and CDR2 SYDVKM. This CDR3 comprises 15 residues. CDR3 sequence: CASRLGGVSNQPQHF. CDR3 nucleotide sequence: TGTGCCAGCAGATTAGGGGGGGTTAGTAATCAGCCCCAGCATTTT.

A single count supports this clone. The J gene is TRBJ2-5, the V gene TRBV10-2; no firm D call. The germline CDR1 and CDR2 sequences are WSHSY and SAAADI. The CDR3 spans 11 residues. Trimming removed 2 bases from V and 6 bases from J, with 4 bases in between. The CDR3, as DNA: TGCGCCAGCAGTGAGGCTCAGACCCAGTACTTC. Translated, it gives CASSEAQTQYF.

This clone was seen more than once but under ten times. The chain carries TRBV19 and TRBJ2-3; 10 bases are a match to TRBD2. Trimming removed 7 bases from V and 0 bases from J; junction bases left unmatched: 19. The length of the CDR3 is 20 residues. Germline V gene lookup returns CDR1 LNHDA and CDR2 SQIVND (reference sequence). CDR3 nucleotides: TGTGCCAGTACCCCACGCTATTGGAGGGAGACTAGCGGGAGCACAGATACGCAGTATTTT. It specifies CASTPRYWRETSGSTDTQYF.

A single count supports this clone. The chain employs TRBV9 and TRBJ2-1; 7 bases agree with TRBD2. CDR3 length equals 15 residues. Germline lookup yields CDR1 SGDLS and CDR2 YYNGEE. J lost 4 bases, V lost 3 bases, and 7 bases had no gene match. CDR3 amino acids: CASSALGTTYNEQFF. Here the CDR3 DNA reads TGTGCCAGCAGCGCCTTAGGGACTACATACAATGAGCAGTTCTTC.